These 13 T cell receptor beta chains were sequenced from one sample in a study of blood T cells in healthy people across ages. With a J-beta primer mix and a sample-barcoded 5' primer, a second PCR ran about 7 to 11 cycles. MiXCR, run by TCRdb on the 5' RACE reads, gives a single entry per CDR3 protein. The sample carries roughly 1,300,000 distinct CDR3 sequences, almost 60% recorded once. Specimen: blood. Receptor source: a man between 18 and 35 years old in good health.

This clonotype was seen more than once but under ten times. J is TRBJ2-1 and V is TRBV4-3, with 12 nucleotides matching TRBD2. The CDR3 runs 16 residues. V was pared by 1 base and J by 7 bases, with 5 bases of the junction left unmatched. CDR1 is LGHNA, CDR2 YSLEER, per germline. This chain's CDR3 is CASSQAPLAGGNEQFF. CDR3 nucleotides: TGCGCCAGCAGCCAAGCACCGCTAGCGGGGGGGAATGAGCAGTTCTTC.

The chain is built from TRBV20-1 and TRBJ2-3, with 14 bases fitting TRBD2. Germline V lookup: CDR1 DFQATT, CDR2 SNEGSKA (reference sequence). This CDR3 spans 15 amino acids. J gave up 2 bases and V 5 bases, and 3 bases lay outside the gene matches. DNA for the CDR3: TGCAGTGCTGGGGGACTAGCGGGGGACACAGATACGCAGTATTTT. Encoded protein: CSAGGLAGDTDTQYF.

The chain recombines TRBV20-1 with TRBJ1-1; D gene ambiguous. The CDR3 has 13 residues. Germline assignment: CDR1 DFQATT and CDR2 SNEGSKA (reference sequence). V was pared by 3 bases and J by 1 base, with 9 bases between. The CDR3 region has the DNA TGCAGTGCTAGGAATACGGAGAACACTGAAGCTTTCTTT. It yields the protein CSARNTENTEAFF.

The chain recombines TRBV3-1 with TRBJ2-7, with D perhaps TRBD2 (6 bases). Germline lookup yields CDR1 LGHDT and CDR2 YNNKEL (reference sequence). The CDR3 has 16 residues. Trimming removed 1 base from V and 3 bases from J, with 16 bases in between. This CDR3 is CASSQGSAGRSYEQYF. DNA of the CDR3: TGTGCCAGCAGCCAAGGTTCAGCCGGGAGAAGCTACGAGCAGTACTTC.

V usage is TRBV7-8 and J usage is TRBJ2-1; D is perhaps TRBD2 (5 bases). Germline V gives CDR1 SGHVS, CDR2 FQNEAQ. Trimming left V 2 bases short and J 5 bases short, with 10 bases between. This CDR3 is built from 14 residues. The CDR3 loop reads CASSLRLPNNEQFF. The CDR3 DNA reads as TGTGCCAGCAGCTTAAGACTACCGAACAATGAGCAGTTCTTC.

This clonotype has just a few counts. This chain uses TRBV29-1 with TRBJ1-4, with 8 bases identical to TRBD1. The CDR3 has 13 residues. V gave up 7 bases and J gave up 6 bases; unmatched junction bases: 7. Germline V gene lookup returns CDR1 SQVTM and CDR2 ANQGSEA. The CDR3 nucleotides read TGCAGCGCCACGACAGGGGATGATGAAAAACTGTTTTTT. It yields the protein CSATTGDDEKLFF.

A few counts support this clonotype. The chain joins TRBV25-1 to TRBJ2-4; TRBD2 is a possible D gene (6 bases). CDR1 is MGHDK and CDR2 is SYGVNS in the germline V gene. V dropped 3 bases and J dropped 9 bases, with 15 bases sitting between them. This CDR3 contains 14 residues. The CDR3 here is CASSEKFRGGIQYF. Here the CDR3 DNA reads TGTGCCAGCAGTGAGAAATTTAGGGGAGGCATTCAGTACTTC.

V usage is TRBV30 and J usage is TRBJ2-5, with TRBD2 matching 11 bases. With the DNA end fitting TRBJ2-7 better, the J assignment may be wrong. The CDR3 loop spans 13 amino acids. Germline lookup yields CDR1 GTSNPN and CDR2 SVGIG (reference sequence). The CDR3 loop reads CAWRLAGAYEQYF. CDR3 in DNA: TGTGCCTGGAGACTAGCGGGAGCCTACGAGCAGTACTTC.

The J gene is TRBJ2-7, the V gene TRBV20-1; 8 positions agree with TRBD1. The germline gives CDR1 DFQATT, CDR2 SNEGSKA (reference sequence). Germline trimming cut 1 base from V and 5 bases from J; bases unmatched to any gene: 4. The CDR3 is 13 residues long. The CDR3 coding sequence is TGCAGTGCTAGAGGAGACAGGGGCCACGAGCAGTACTTC. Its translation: CSARGDRGHEQYF.

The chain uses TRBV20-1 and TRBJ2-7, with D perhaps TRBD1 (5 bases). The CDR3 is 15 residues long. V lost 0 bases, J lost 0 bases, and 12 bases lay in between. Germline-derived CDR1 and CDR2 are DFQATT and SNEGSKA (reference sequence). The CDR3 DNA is TGCAGTGCTAGAGATTGGACAACCCGCTCCTACGAGCAGTACTTC. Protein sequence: CSARDWTTRSYEQYF.

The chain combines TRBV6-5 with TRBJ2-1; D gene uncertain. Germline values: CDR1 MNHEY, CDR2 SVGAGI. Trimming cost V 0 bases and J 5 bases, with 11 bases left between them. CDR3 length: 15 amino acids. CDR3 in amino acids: CASSYSDNLDNEQFF. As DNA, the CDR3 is TGTGCCAGCAGTTACTCGGATAACCTAGACAATGAGCAGTTCTTC.

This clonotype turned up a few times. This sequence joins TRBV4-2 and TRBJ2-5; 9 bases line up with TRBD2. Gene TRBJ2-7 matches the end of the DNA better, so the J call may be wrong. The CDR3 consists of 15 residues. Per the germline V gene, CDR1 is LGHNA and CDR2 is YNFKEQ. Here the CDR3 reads CASSQGAGGDSEQYF. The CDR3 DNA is TGTGCCAGCAGCCAGGGAGCGGGAGGTGACTCCGAGCAGTACTTC.

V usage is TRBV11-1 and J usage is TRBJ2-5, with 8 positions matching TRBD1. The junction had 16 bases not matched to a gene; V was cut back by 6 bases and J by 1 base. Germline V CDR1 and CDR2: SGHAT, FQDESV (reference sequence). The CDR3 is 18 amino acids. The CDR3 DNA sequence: TGTGCCAGCAGTTACGGACAGGGCAGGTTGATATCCCAAGAGACCCAGTACTTC. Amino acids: CASSYGQGRLISQETQYF.